This TCR beta chain is from a study of shared clonotypes between healthy human individuals (dated by TCRdb to 2020 to 2022). A note on the overall study: The cohort comprised two women and a few men aged 18 to 49 years. For each donor, CD4 naive and CD4 memory were each run on three plates, CD8 naive on two plates, and CD8 memory on one plate. To estimate repertoire size and how much clonotype sharing occurs between individuals, the study deeply sequenced the blood TCR repertoires of about five healthy adults. To increase sequencing depth and limit assay-specific biases, different laboratories used diverse techniques to prepare libraries and sequence TCR repertoires. Per donor, leukapheresis produced somewhere between about 0.94 and 8.9 billion PBMCs.

Beyond this particular receptor, the publication reports: Because the study included a small number of donors, the genetic and exposure-history diversity represented was limited. Clonotypes shared by all four sorted-subset donors showed higher generation probabilities than non-shared clonotypes. Sampling was limited to blood, and TCR repertoires in tissue likely differ from TCR repertoires in blood. Incomplete sequencing was indicated by rarefaction of sorted-subset datasets, despite the large sequencing depth. Sharing across several donors was observed for 5% to 6.5% of naive CD4, 3% to 4% of naive CD8, 2% to 2.5% of memory CD4, and about 0.4% of memory CD8 clonotypes. Naive subsets generally had larger estimated clonotype richness than memory subsets. Pairwise subsampling led to the expectation that sequencing depth would affect the degree of clonotype sharing among donors.

As to this clone: This receptor's antigen is unknown. Base qualities are not provided; no much larger clone lies one nucleotide away. The same CDR3 also results from other DNA sequences found in this sample.

Donors were healthy HIV-negative adults with no recently reported acute infections or vaccinations. Only Caucasian adults living in Nashville, Tennessee, USA were represented among the donors. CD4+ T cells were enriched by magnetic negative selection; naive cells were then positively selected on CD45RA, and the negative fraction formed the memory subset. Blood was obtained by leukapheresis, after which PBMCs were separated by Ficoll-Histopaque density gradient centrifugation and cryopreserved in liquid nitrogen vapor phase. Analytical flow cytometry was used to check the purity and quantity of every magnetically sorted T cell population. From each sorted fraction, genomic DNA was isolated and quantified by UV absorbance on a Nanodrop 2000c. Using the deep immunoSEQ assay, multiplex PCR amplified TCR CDR3 regions from genomic DNA. Genomic DNA extracted from each cell subset was distributed evenly over all wells of several immunoSEQ 96-well plates, and each plate served as one replicate. For sorted subsets, each replicate PCR was loaded with roughly 190 ng genomic DNA, equivalent to roughly 30,000 T cell genomes. Purified libraries were quantified with a Qubit 3.0 fluorometer, sized on a Bioanalyzer 2100, and re-quantified with the KAPA Library Quantification kit. A separate single-read 150-cycle Illumina NextSeq 550 flow cell was used to sequence each immunoSEQ 96-well plate. The original methods were these. Because the immunoSEQ output held only junctional sequences and lacked quality scores, the filtering could not match the filtering applied to full-length reads. Sequences were annotated with PyIR, a Python wrapper for IgBLAST v1.9, and V/J genes and CDR3 were assigned using IMGT germline references. Any read was removed if the V/J assignment was weak (E-value above 1e-6), the CDR3 was missing, or the read contained stop codons, out-of-frame junctions, or ambiguous translated residues. V3J clonotypes were defined by identical inferred V gene, J gene, and CDR3 amino acid sequence. The percentage overlap between two repertoires was calculated by dividing the number of shared unique clonotypes by the size of the smaller repertoire. Repertoire richness was assessed with RTK rarefaction, the Chao1 estimator, and Recon v2.1 estimates of unobserved clonotypes. Generation probabilities for all TCRbeta clonotypes obtained by the gDNA method from a few donors were computed using OLGA. The immuneACCESS repertoire file appears here via TCRdb, limited to in-frame rearrangements. These files lack a portion of the clones; in checked studies, under half of the deficit traces to unresolved V genes, and the cause of the others is not known. Clone size and V and J calls were adopted from that table, with D and trimming inferred from the DNA. In this sample the table shows about 2.4 million clones, over 85% of which occur a single time. About 0.38% of the sample goes to the ten largest clones.

V loses 0 bases of germline sequence and J loses 0 bases, and the interval between the two ends is 7 bases. The CDR3 has 16 amino acids, counting the end cysteine and phenylalanine. The kept DNA is CDR3 alone, 48 bases in frame from the first base. The germline V gene encodes CDR1 SGHRS and CDR2 YFSETQ. The chain uses TRBV5-1 and TRBJ2-6; there is no confident call for the D gene. The receptor was derived from a man between 18 and 35 years old in good health. Some clones in this sample may be carry-over from other donors' samples. The sequencing input was naive CD4+ T cells from PBMCs. In the paper's terms, the cell subset or site label means: CD45RA+ positively selected. The nucleotide sequence is TGCGCCAGCAGCTTGGCCCTGAGCTCTGGGGCCAACGTCCTGACTTTC. Its translation is CASSLALSSGANVLTF.